This T cell receptor beta chain was recorded in a study of cytomegalovirus exposure and HLA in healthy donors. Study-level background: Among the approximately 380 donors who were genotyped, roughly 76% fell in the genetic ancestry cluster that is associated with self-reported Caucasian donors.

Losses at the gene ends were 5 bases for V and 6 bases for J; bases not matched to a gene: 16. CDR1 is LNHDA, CDR2 SQIVND, per germline (reference sequence). This CDR3 region has 19 residues. A remark on this clone: Antigen unknown.

It was with 60 Vbeta and 13 Jbeta primers that the PCR ran. Assay: immunoSEQ multiplex PCR; the TCRdb copy retains only in-frame clones and omits some. The data contain fewer than 140,000 clones, 65% to 80% of them seen just once; the ten biggest clones take up approximately 2.6%. The study, taken as a whole, reports: A classifier reportedly called cytomegalovirus status with high sensitivity and specificity. The authors assumed roughly uniform sequencing depth across donors for presence/absence analyses.

This chain uses TRBV19 with TRBJ1-6, with TRBD1 matching 10 bases. Material for sequencing was PBMCs. This clonotype was obtained from a male donor in good health and CMV-seropositive. The CDR3 is CASSSGLWGQGTSNSPLHF. CDR3 nucleotides: TGTGCCAGTAGTTCGGGCCTCTGGGGACAGGGGACCAGTAATTCACCCCTCCACTTT.